This TCR beta chain was captured in a study of blood T cell repertoires in COVID-19. In the study overall: Specimens from acute and convalescent COVID-19 originated in the United States, Italy and Spain.

The CDR3 contains 18 residues. V was shortened by 4 bases and J by 6 bases, with 23 bases between the two germline ends. In the original processing: Using reference gene primer amplification, nucleated cell counts were estimated. Profiling relied on immunoSEQ multiplex PCR, and the TCRdb table lists in-frame clones only, not all of them. V, J and clone size are those of that table, while D and trimming were read from the DNA. The table shows approximately 330,000 clones, with approximately 88% occurring only once. Seattle enrolled patients during active infection and tracked them longitudinally. The genes are TRBV5-3 and TRBJ1-6; tentatively, D is TRBD1 (6 bases). TRBV5-3 counts as an open reading frame of uncertain function. This TCR was recovered from a man aged 25 to 45 with COVID-19, enrolled during active disease. Sequenced material: peripheral blood. The CDR3 nucleotides read TGTGCCAGAAGCCGAGGGGGGGCGCATTCGCCCTGTAATTCACCCCTCCACTTT. Translated, it gives CARSRGGAHSPCNSPLHF.